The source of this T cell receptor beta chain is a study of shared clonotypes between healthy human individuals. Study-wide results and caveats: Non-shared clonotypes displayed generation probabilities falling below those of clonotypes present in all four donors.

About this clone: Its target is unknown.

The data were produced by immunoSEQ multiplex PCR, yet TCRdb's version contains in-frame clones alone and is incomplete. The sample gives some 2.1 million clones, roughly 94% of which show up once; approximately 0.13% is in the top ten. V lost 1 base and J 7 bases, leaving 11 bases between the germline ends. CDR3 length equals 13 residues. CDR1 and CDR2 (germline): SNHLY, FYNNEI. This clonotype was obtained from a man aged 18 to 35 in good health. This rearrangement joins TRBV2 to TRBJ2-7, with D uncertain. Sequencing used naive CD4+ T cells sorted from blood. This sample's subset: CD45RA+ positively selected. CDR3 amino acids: CASSEGLVREQYF. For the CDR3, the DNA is TGTGCCAGCAGTGAAGGCCTCGTGAGGGAGCAGTACTTC.